Listed here are 15 T cell receptor beta chains from one sample, sequenced in a study of OX40 agonist ivuxolimab in advanced cancers. Profiling relied on immunoSEQ multiplex PCR, and the TCRdb table lists in-frame clones only, not all of them. The sample has approximately 97,000 clones; 86% are singletons. The source material was CD4+ or CD8+ T cells sorted from blood, sampled in a trial of the OX40 agonist ivuxolimab. These receptors all come from an adult with an advanced solid tumor such as melanoma, head and neck, liver or kidney cancer.

This rearrangement joins TRBV19 to TRBJ1-1, with 9 bases matching TRBD1. The germline gives CDR1 LNHDA, CDR2 SQIVND (reference sequence). The CDR3 contains 15 residues. The V and J ends lost 6 bases and 3 bases, in that order; junction bases with no gene match: 8. The CDR3 DNA reads TGTGCCAGTAGCGTACAGGGGGCGACTTACACTGAAGCTTTCTTT. Encoded protein: CASSVQGATYTEAFF.

The genes are TRBV5-1 and TRBJ1-1; D ambiguous. Between the trimmed V and J ends, which lost 0 bases and 7 bases, there was a span of 10 bases. The CDR3 sequence is 13 residues long. Germline V gives CDR1 SGHRS, CDR2 YFSETQ. The CDR3 DNA follows: TGCGCCAGCAGCTTGGCAGGATCATATGAAGCTTTCTTT. It is translated as CASSLAGSYEAFF.

Here the CDR3 reads CASRSMWRTILNTEAFF. The CDR3 DNA is TGTGCCAGCAGATCGATGTGGAGGACGATATTGAACACTGAAGCTTTCTTT. The chain combines TRBV5-6 with TRBJ1-1; D remains ambiguous. Trimming removed 5 bases from V and 0 bases from J, with 20 bases in between. The CDR3 contains 17 residues. Germline V gives CDR1 SGHDT, CDR2 YYEEEE.

The rearrangement links TRBV7-3 to TRBJ2-1; 10 bases fit TRBD1. This CDR3 has 18 residues. V shed 5 bases, J shed 0 bases, and the junction held 10 bases outside the gene matches. CDR1 and CDR2 (germline): SGHTA, FQGTGA. The CDR3 region has the DNA TGTGCCAGCAGCCCCGACAGGGGGCTGGGTAGCTCCTACAATGAGCAGTTCTTC. This translates into CASSPDRGLGSSYNEQFF.

Of note for this clone: Since a much larger clone is just one base distant, this may be a read error. The sample holds other DNA sequences that translate to the same CDR3. The V and J genes are TRBV6-5 and TRBJ2-5; D gene unclear. The ends were cut back, 2 bases at V and 5 bases at J, with 3 bases in the middle. This CDR3 is built from 11 residues. Looked up from germline, CDR1 is MNHEY and CDR2 is SVGAGI. Here the CDR3 DNA reads TGTGCCAGCAGTTACGGCGAGACCCAGTACTTC. Its translation is CASSYGETQYF.

The chain uses TRBV30 and TRBJ1-6; the D gene is possibly TRBD1 (6 bases). CDR1 is GTSNPN and CDR2 is SVGIG in the germline V gene (reference sequence). The V end lost 4 bases, the J end lost 9 bases, and 10 bases lay between the germline ends. The CDR3 length is 12 residues. The DNA of the CDR3 is TGTGCCTGGAACCGACAGGCTTCACCCCTCCACTTT. This translates into CAWNRQASPLHF.

This sequence joins TRBV5-1 and TRBJ2-3; D possibly corresponds to TRBD1 (6 bases). Germline V gene data show CDR1 as SGHRS and CDR2 as YFSETQ. This CDR3 contains 15 residues. With 4 bases removed from V and 0 bases from J, the gap between germline ends came to 12 bases. CDR3 nucleotides: TGCGCCAGCAGCCGGCAGGGGATAAGCACAGATACGCAGTATTTT. Translated, it gives CASSRQGISTDTQYF.

The CDR3 protein is CASSLRNTGELFF. The CDR3 coding sequence is TGCGCCAGCAGCTTACGGAACACCGGGGAGCTGTTTTTT. The chain employs TRBV5-1 and TRBJ2-2; no reliable D call. The CDR3 sequence is 13 residues long. V was shortened by 2 bases and J by 1 base, with 3 bases between the two germline ends. Germline CDR1 reads SGHRS; CDR2 reads YFSETQ.

This sequence joins TRBV5-6 and TRBJ1-2, with 7 nucleotides matching TRBD1. V gave up 5 bases and J gave up 4 bases; unmatched junction bases: 8. The V gene's germline CDR1 is SGHDT and CDR2 YYEEEE. The length of the CDR3 is 14 residues. CDR3 region: CASSSGTDLYGYTF. The DNA for the CDR3 is TGTGCCAGCAGTTCGGGGACAGACCTCTATGGCTACACCTTC.

This chain uses TRBV9 with TRBJ2-1, with a tentative D call TRBD2 (6 bases). The CDR3 sequence is 16 residues long. V was trimmed by 0 bases and J by 7 bases, leaving 17 bases between them. The germline CDR1 and CDR2 sequences are SGDLS and YYNGEE. CDR3 in amino acids: CASSVEVFGGLNEQFF. The DNA for the CDR3 is TGTGCCAGCAGCGTAGAAGTCTTTGGGGGACTTAATGAGCAGTTCTTC.

For the CDR3, the DNA is TGTGCCAGCAGGGGATCTAGCGGGAGCCGCACAGATACGCAGTATTTT. The encoded protein is CASRGSSGSRTDTQYF. V usage is TRBV2 and J usage is TRBJ2-3; TRBD2 aligns across 10 bases. This CDR3 contains 16 residues. Germline CDR1 reads SNHLY; CDR2 reads FYNNEI. Losses at the gene ends were 6 bases for V and 1 base for J; bases not matched to a gene: 7.

This clone was recorded once. The genes are TRBV11-3 and TRBJ1-1; D is perhaps TRBD1 (5 bases). The germline V gene encodes CDR1 SGHNT and CDR2 YENEEA. The ends were cut back, 0 bases at V and 11 bases at J, with 10 bases in the middle. The CDR3 consists of 12 residues. Written as DNA, the CDR3 is TGTGCCAGCAGCTTAGAAGCCAGGGACGCTTTCTTT. This sequence encodes CASSLEARDAFF.

The sample holds one count of this clone. The rearrangement joins TRBV10-3 to TRBJ1-2; 8 bases line up with TRBD1. J gave up 7 bases and V 0 bases, and 19 bases lay outside the gene matches. CDR1 and CDR2 from the germline V gene are ENHRY and SYGVKD. The CDR3 is 19 amino acids. The CDR3 region is CAISESTPPFTGGNLGYTF. The CDR3, as DNA: TGTGCCATCAGTGAGTCGACCCCACCATTCACAGGGGGGAACCTTGGCTACACCTTC.

This chain uses TRBV6-1 with TRBJ2-5; weak D call: TRBD2 (5 bases). Germline CDR1 MNHNS, CDR2 SASEGT. The CDR3 contains 11 residues. V was pared by 5 bases and J by 5 bases, with 6 bases between. The CDR3 sequence: CASSWRETQYF. For the CDR3, the DNA is TGTGCCAGCAGTTGGAGGGAGACCCAGTACTTC.

About this clone: At one of its ends the junction is not consistent with the germline gene, which may arise from a read error. V gene TRBV7-7 combines with J gene TRBJ2-2; D is perhaps TRBD1 (5 bases). There are 13 residues in the CDR3. The germline V gene has CDR1 SSHAT and CDR2 FNYEAQ (reference sequence). CDR3 bases: TGTGCTAGCAGCTTATCAGGGACCGGGGAGCTGTTTTTT. Protein: CASSLSGTGELFF.